This entry is about one TCR beta chain. TCRdb ran MiXCR on the PCR reads and lists one entry per CDR3 protein. The sample holds tens of thousands of distinct CDR3 sequences, 51% seen once. This record belongs to a study of CDR3 diversity in severe acne. The germline CDR1 and CDR2 sequences are SEHNR and FQNEAQ (reference sequence). V shed 5 bases and J 5 bases; nucleotides not matched to a gene: 6. CDR3 length: 15 residues. The receptor comes from a male donor in good health, without acne. Sequencing was done on a sample of blood. The chain combines TRBV7-9 with TRBJ2-5, with TRBD2 matching over 12 bases. CDR3 DNA sequence: TGTGCCAGCAGCGTGACTAGCGGGAGTGGGGAGACCCAGTACTTC. Its translation is CASSVTSGSGETQYF.